This entry lists 8 T cell receptor beta chains sequenced from one sample in a study of blood T cell repertoires in COVID-19. Sequencing was performed with immunoSEQ multiplex PCR; in TCRdb, only in-frame clones are kept and a portion is missing. The sample consists of about 110,000 clones, over 75% of them appearing once. The sequencing input was peripheral blood. The origin of the receptors is a human donor in a cohort sampled during active COVID-19.

This sequence joins TRBV27 and TRBJ2-7, with 7 bases that match TRBD1. There are 13 residues in the CDR3. Germline-derived CDR1 and CDR2 are MNHEY and SMNVEV (reference sequence). The trim removed 6 bases at V and 5 bases at J, leaving 7 bases unmatched. The DNA for the CDR3 is TGTGCCAGCAGACTACAGGGGCCCAACGAGCAGTACTTC. Protein sequence: CASRLQGPNEQYF.

The CDR3 DNA reads as TGTGCCAGTAGTAGACAGATCACCCAAGAGACCCAGTACTTC. Its protein product is CASSRQITQETQYF. V usage is TRBV19 and J usage is TRBJ2-5; the D gene is possibly TRBD1 (5 bases). With 4 bases removed from V and 1 base from J, the gap between germline ends came to 10 bases. This CDR3 is 14 amino acids long. CDR1 is LNHDA, CDR2 SQIVND, per germline (reference sequence). Full variable domain (outside the CDR3, taken from reference TRBV19 and TRBJ2-5): DGGITQSPKYLFRKEGQNVTLSCEQNLNHDAMYWYRQDPGQGLRLIYYSQIVNDFQKGDIAEGYSVSREKKESFPLTVTSAQKNPTAFYLCASSRQITQETQYFGPGTRLLVL.

The chain has TRBV7-8 and TRBJ2-1, with no clear D. Trimming shortened V by 1 base and J by 9 bases, and 16 bases separated the two germline ends. Looked up from germline, CDR1 is SGHVS and CDR2 is FQNEAQ. The CDR3 sequence is 15 residues long. This CDR3 reads CASSLDPLGSREQFF. CDR3 nucleotides: TGTGCCAGCAGCTTAGATCCGCTTGGTTCGCGTGAGCAGTTCTTC. The full variable domain, with the rest looked up from reference TRBV7-8 and TRBJ2-1, is GAGVSQSPRYKVAKRGQDVALRCDPISGHVSLFWYQQALGQGPEFLTYFQNEAQLDKSGLPSDRFFAERPEGSVSTLKIQRTQQEDSAVYLCASSLDPLGSREQFFGPGTRLTVL.

The chain is built from TRBV6-1 and TRBJ1-1; perhaps TRBD1 as D (6 bases). CDR1 MNHNS and CDR2 SASEGT come from the germline V gene. This CDR3 has 14 residues. Between the trimmed V and J ends, which lost 3 bases and 3 bases, there was a span of 11 bases. The CDR3 spells CASSDQGWDTEAFF. The CDR3 bases are TGTGCCAGCAGTGACCAGGGGTGGGACACTGAAGCTTTCTTT.

This clone came up once. The V gene is TRBV11-3, the J gene TRBJ2-7; D might be TRBD2 (6 bases). This CDR3 has 13 amino acids. V was shortened by 5 bases and J by 6 bases, with 14 bases between the two germline ends. CDR1 is SGHNT, CDR2 YENEEA, per germline. The CDR3 sequence is CASSPGGGSEQYF. CDR3 coding DNA: TGTGCCAGCAGCCCCGGAGGAGGGAGCGAGCAGTACTTC.

The chain combines TRBV5-4 with TRBJ2-2, with D tentatively TRBD1 (5 bases). The germline V and J ends were trimmed by 0 bases and 7 bases, with 13 bases remaining between them. The CDR3 loop spans 15 amino acids. Germline V gives CDR1 SGHNT, CDR2 YYREEE (reference sequence). For the CDR3, the DNA is TGTGCCAGCAGCTTGGGTGGCAGGGAATACGGGGAGCTGTTTTTT. Translating gives CASSLGGREYGELFF. Variable domain in full (rest from reference TRBV5-4 and TRBJ2-2): ETGVTQSPTHLIKTRGQQVTLRCSSQSGHNTVSWYQQALGQGPQFIFQYYREEENGRGNFPPRFSGLQFPNYSSELNVNALELDDSALYLCASSLGGREYGELFFGEGSRLTVL.

J is TRBJ1-1 and V is TRBV5-1; D might be TRBD1 (6 bases). CDR3 length: 15 amino acids. The germline gives CDR1 SGHRS, CDR2 YFSETQ. The V end lost 0 bases, the J end lost 2 bases, and 11 bases lay between the germline ends. The CDR3 spells CASSLAGRGNTEAFF. CDR3 DNA: TGCGCCAGCAGCTTGGCCGGCAGGGGCAACACTGAAGCTTTCTTT.

J is TRBJ1-1 and V is TRBV2; D remains unclear. There are 14 residues in the CDR3. The V end lost 2 bases, the J end lost 4 bases, and 11 bases lay between the germline ends. Germline CDR1 reads SNHLY; CDR2 reads FYNNEI. The CDR3 region has the DNA TGTGCCAGCAGTGAACTGGCGGCACGCACTGAAGCTTTCTTT. As protein: CASSELAARTEAFF.